The 14 T cell receptor beta chains below were found in one sample sequenced in a study of vaccination effects on CD4 cells after COVID-19 (dated by TCRdb to 2021 to 2024). No antigen has been assigned to these receptors. Library construction relied on the immunoSEQ multiplex PCR assay. TCRdb mirrors the immuneACCESS table, restricted to in-frame sequences. Some clones are absent from its copies; in checked studies, under half trace to an unresolved V gene, and the reason for the others is unknown. For this sample there are about 15,000 clones; 70% appear just once. Jointly, the top ten make up about 8.2% of the sample. In the ViraFEST assay, PBMC were stimulated with viral peptide pools, and antigen-specific CD4+ T cell clonotypes were then identified by expansion using TCR sequencing. After less than 13 days of culture, CD4+ T cells were isolated with the EasySep CD4+ T cell isolation kit. Two doses of either the BNT162b2 or the mRNA-1273 mRNA SARS-CoV-2 vaccine were administered to participants.

The specimen comprised CD4+ T cells from PBMCs cultured with SARS-CoV-2 spike peptides, sampled after COVID-19 vaccination. Explained via the paper, the cell subset or site label denotes: SARS-CoV-2 spike overlapping peptide pool stimulation. Receptors were obtained from a human donor who received a COVID-19 vaccine.

The V gene is TRBV28, the J gene TRBJ2-3, with D tentatively TRBD1 or TRBD2 (5 bases each). Trimming shortened V by 8 bases and J by 2 bases, and 17 bases separated the two germline ends. CDR1 MDHEN and CDR2 SYDVKM come from the germline V gene. The CDR3 covers 15 residues. The CDR3, as DNA: TGTGCCAGCGGGACCCGGGGCAGACCCACAGATACGCAGTATTTT. Translating it yields CASGTRGRPTDTQYF.

This clone turned up a few times. The rearrangement links TRBV5-1 to TRBJ1-1; D is undetermined. CDR3 length equals 14 residues. Germline V CDR1 and CDR2: SGHRS, YFSETQ. V was shortened by 0 bases and J by 0 bases, with 6 bases between the two germline ends. The CDR3 spells CASSLERMNTEAFF. In DNA form, the CDR3 reads TGCGCCAGCAGCTTGGAACGGATGAACACTGAAGCTTTCTTT.

The J gene is TRBJ1-5, the V gene TRBV2, with D perhaps TRBD1 (6 bases). CDR1 SNHLY and CDR2 FYNNEI come from the germline V gene. The CDR3 is 15 residues long. V was pared by 6 bases and J by 1 base, with 13 bases between. Here the CDR3 DNA reads TGTGCCAGCAGGAACAGGGCTTCGAGCAATCAGCCCCAGCATTTT. Translating it yields CASRNRASSNQPQHF.

This clone was detected a few times. The chain employs TRBV29-1 and TRBJ1-5; D gene unclear. CDR3 length equals 13 residues. Trimming took off 5 bases at V and 3 bases at J, with 11 bases between the two ends. Germline V gene lookup returns CDR1 SQVTM and CDR2 ANQGSEA. The CDR3, as DNA: TGCAGCGTTTCCGACACGATCAATCAGCCCCAGCATTTT. Protein product: CSVSDTINQPQHF.

V gene TRBV12-3 or TRBV12-4 combines with J gene TRBJ2-7, with 8 bases fitting TRBD1. J was trimmed by 4 bases and V by 4 bases; bases with no gene match: 3. The CDR3 length is 13 residues. CDR3 bases: TGTGCCAGCAGTTCCCGACAGGGGTACGAGCAGTACTTC. It yields the protein CASSSRQGYEQYF.

The genes are TRBV5-1 and TRBJ2-6, with 10 nucleotides matching TRBD1. Germline V CDR1 and CDR2: SGHRS, YFSETQ. The CDR3 spans 16 residues. The V gene end was trimmed by 5 bases and the J gene end by 4 bases; junction bases not matched to a gene: 6. The CDR3 bases are TGCGCCAGCAGGCGGGACAGGGGACCCGGGGCCAACGTCCTGACTTTC. The encoded protein is CASRRDRGPGANVLTF.

The table lists this clone with a count of one. The chain uses TRBV6-5 and TRBJ2-2; D not certain. This CDR3 comprises 14 residues. Germline assignment: CDR1 MNHEY and CDR2 SVGAGI. V dropped 6 bases and J dropped 6 bases, with 14 bases sitting between them. The CDR3 DNA reads TGTGCCAGCAGCCCCTCAAGGGTTGCCGGGGAGCTGTTTTTT. Protein: CASSPSRVAGELFF.

The V call is TRBV7-8, the J call TRBJ2-5, with D possibly matching TRBD1 (6 bases). V was pared by 5 bases and J by 2 bases, with 18 bases between. This CDR3 spans 16 amino acids. Germline V gene lookup returns CDR1 SGHVS and CDR2 FQNEAQ. This CDR3 reads CASSPSPGQGQETQYF. The CDR3, as DNA: TGTGCCAGCAGCCCCAGCCCGGGACAAGGGCAAGAGACCCAGTACTTC.

The chain is built from TRBV13 and TRBJ2-7, with 7 nucleotides matching TRBD1. Unmatched junction bases numbered 12, after V lost 5 bases and J lost 8 bases. The CDR3 is 14 amino acids. CDR1 PRHDT and CDR2 FYEKMQ come from the germline V gene (reference sequence). The chain's CDR3 is CASSRTGELDKQYF. Written as DNA, the CDR3 is TGTGCCAGCAGCCGAACAGGGGAACTCGATAAGCAGTACTTC. Full variable domain (missing parts from reference TRBV13 and TRBJ2-7): AAGVIQSPRHLIKEKRETATLKCYPIPRHDTVYWYQQGPGQDPQFLISFYEKMQSDKGSIPDRFSAQQFSDYHSELNMSSLELGDSALYFCASSRTGELDKQYFGPGTRLTVT.

The gene calls are TRBV4-3 and TRBJ2-1, with TRBD2 matching over 11 bases. J was trimmed by 3 bases and V by 3 bases; bases with no gene match: 4. The germline V gene has CDR1 LGHNA and CDR2 YSLEER. The CDR3 extends over 16 amino acids. The CDR3 spells CASSHSLAGGYNEQFF. The CDR3, as DNA: TGCGCCAGCAGCCACTCCCTAGCGGGGGGCTACAATGAGCAGTTCTTC.

This chain joins TRBV7-9 and TRBJ2-5; D could derive from TRBD1 or TRBD2 (6 bases each). The CDR3 has 13 amino acids. Germline V CDR1 and CDR2: SEHNR, FQNEAQ (reference sequence). Between the trimmed V and J ends, which lost 5 bases and 3 bases, there was a span of 10 bases. This chain's CDR3 is CASSKRGEETQYF. In nucleotides, the CDR3 is TGTGCCAGCAGCAAGAGGGGGGAAGAGACCCAGTACTTC.

The chain employs TRBV7-2 and TRBJ2-1; TRBD1 matches at 7 bases. Per the germline V gene, CDR1 is SGHTA and CDR2 is FQGNSA. This CDR3 has 16 amino acids. J lost 0 bases, V lost 5 bases, and 7 bases had no gene match. DNA for the CDR3: TGTGCCAGCAGCGCCCGACAGGGCGGCTCCTACAATGAGCAGTTCTTC. Protein: CASSARQGGSYNEQFF.

The rearrangement links TRBV15 to TRBJ1-5; D is unclear. The CDR3 covers 13 residues. V was trimmed by 2 bases and J by 2 bases, leaving 4 bases between them. CDR1 LNHNV and CDR2 YYDKDF come from the germline V gene (reference sequence). The CDR3 loop is CATSRQGNQPQHF. The DNA for the CDR3 is TGTGCCACCAGCAGACAGGGCAATCAGCCCCAGCATTTT.

This chain joins TRBV7-2 and TRBJ1-1; maybe TRBD1 (6 bases). Per germline, CDR1 SGHTA and CDR2 FQGNSA. The CDR3 loop spans 16 amino acids. V was trimmed by 1 base and J by 5 bases, leaving 17 bases between them. The CDR3 sequence: CASSLGGGVRGTEAFF. CDR3 in DNA: TGTGCCAGCAGCTTAGGGGGGGGCGTCCGGGGAACTGAAGCTTTCTTT. Drawing the rest from reference TRBV7-2 and TRBJ1-1, the complete variable domain is GAGVSQSPSNKVTEKGKDVELRCDPISGHTALYWYRQSLGQGLEFLIYFQGNSAPDKSGLPSDRFSAERTGGSVSTLTIQRTQQEDSAVYLCASSLGGGVRGTEAFFGQGTRLTVV.